Listed below are T cell receptor beta chains from one sample, sequenced in a study of cytomegalovirus exposure and HLA in healthy donors. The data were produced by immunoSEQ multiplex PCR, yet TCRdb's version contains in-frame clones alone and is incomplete. The table lists some 220,000 clones, approximately 81% of them singletons. The sample comprised PBMCs. The receptors were gathered from a girl aged 2-10 years in good health and CMV-seronegative. CDR3s include the opening cysteine and the closing phenylalanine or tryptophan. Fields, in order: V gene, J gene, D gene, CDR3 length, clone size, CDR3 protein, CDR3 DNA. D genes are given only for firm matches. The size entry is marked missing in some rows and otherwise reads once, few, many or a size class.

V gene: TRBV4-1; J gene: TRBJ1-3; D gene: NA; CDR3 length: 16; clone size: few; CDR3 protein: CASSPRTVVAGNTIYF; CDR3 DNA: TGCGCCAGCAGCCCCAGGACTGTAGTAGCTGGAAACACCATATATTTT
V gene: TRBV6-1; J gene: TRBJ2-7; D gene: NA; CDR3 length: 13; clone size: NA; CDR3 protein: CASSRLDSYEQYF; CDR3 DNA: TGTGCCAGCAGTAGATTAGACTCCTACGAGCAGTACTTC
V gene: TRBV29-1; J gene: TRBJ1-1; D gene: NA; CDR3 length: 11; clone size: NA; CDR3 protein: CSVPRGVEAFF; CDR3 DNA: TGCAGCGTTCCTCGAGGAGTTGAAGCTTTCTTT
V gene: TRBV6-5; J gene: TRBJ2-1; D gene: TRBD2; CDR3 length: 16; clone size: NA; CDR3 protein: CASSYGIAGGYNEQFF; CDR3 DNA: TGTGCCAGCAGTTACGGAATAGCGGGGGGGTACAATGAGCAGTTCTTC
V gene: TRBV6-5; J gene: TRBJ2-7; D gene: TRBD1; CDR3 length: 12; clone size: NA; CDR3 protein: CASTDRAGEQYF; CDR3 DNA: TGTGCCAGCACCGACAGGGCGGGCGAGCAGTACTTC
V gene: TRBV6-5; J gene: TRBJ1-1; D gene: NA; CDR3 length: 12; clone size: NA; CDR3 protein: CASSFRGAEAFF; CDR3 DNA: TGTGCCAGCAGTTTCCGGGGGGCTGAAGCTTTCTTT
V gene: TRBV9; J gene: TRBJ1-2; D gene: NA; CDR3 length: 14; clone size: few; CDR3 protein: CASSPQGRDYGYTF; CDR3 DNA: TGTGCCAGCAGTCCACAGGGTCGGGACTATGGCTACACCTTC
V gene: TRBV7-6; J gene: TRBJ2-3; D gene: TRBD1; CDR3 length: 16; clone size: NA; CDR3 protein: CASSLVQGQVADTQYF; CDR3 DNA: TGTGCCAGCAGCTTAGTACAGGGACAGGTGGCAGATACGCAGTATTTT
V gene: TRBV25-1; J gene: TRBJ1-2; D gene: NA; CDR3 length: 11; clone size: NA; CDR3 protein: CASSGGGGYTF; CDR3 DNA: TGTGCCAGCAGTGGGGGCGGTGGCTACACCTTC
V gene: TRBV27; J gene: TRBJ1-2; D gene: TRBD1; CDR3 length: 20; clone size: NA; CDR3 protein: CASTSGTGARYPYRNYGYTF; CDR3 DNA: TGTGCCAGCACCTCCGGGACAGGGGCCCGTTATCCGTACCGTAACTATGGCTACACCTTC
V gene: TRBV30; J gene: TRBJ1-6; D gene: NA; CDR3 length: 16; clone size: NA; CDR3 protein: CAWSVPVPRINSPLHF; CDR3 DNA: TGTGCCTGGAGTGTCCCAGTCCCCCGTATTAATTCACCCCTCCACTTT
V gene: TRBV7-3; J gene: TRBJ1-2; D gene: NA; CDR3 length: 14; clone size: NA; CDR3 protein: CASSLIGAPYGYTF; CDR3 DNA: TGTGCCAGCAGCTTAATAGGGGCTCCCTATGGCTACACCTTC
V gene: TRBV2; J gene: TRBJ2-1; D gene: NA; CDR3 length: 11; clone size: few; CDR3 protein: CATRKPGGQFF; CDR3 DNA: TGTGCCACTCGGAAGCCTGGCGGGCAGTTCTTC
V gene: TRBV4-1; J gene: TRBJ1-5; D gene: NA; CDR3 length: 17; clone size: NA; CDR3 protein: CASSQVAGREGNQPQHF; CDR3 DNA: TGCGCCAGCAGCCAAGTAGCGGGGAGGGAAGGCAATCAGCCCCAGCATTTT
V gene: TRBV14; J gene: TRBJ2-7; D gene: NA; CDR3 length: 12; clone size: NA; CDR3 protein: CASSQSPGEQYF; CDR3 DNA: TGTGCCAGCAGCCAATCGCCGGGCGAGCAGTACTTC
V gene: TRBV6-5; J gene: TRBJ1-2; D gene: TRBD1; CDR3 length: 14; clone size: NA; CDR3 protein: CASSYLGQNYGYTF; CDR3 DNA: TGTGCCAGCAGTTACTTGGGACAGAACTATGGCTACACCTTC
V gene: TRBV5-1; J gene: TRBJ2-3; D gene: TRBD2; CDR3 length: 17; clone size: NA; CDR3 protein: CASSLAGTSGGSDTQYF; CDR3 DNA: TGCGCCAGCAGCTTGGCCGGGACTAGCGGGGGTTCAGATACGCAGTATTTT
V gene: TRBV2; J gene: TRBJ2-5; D gene: NA; CDR3 length: 14; clone size: NA; CDR3 protein: CASCQRTDQETQYF; CDR3 DNA: TGTGCCAGCTGCCAACGGACAGACCAAGAGACCCAGTACTTC
V gene: TRBV9; J gene: TRBJ2-1; D gene: TRBD2; CDR3 length: 15; clone size: once; CDR3 protein: CASTPGTSAYNEQFF; CDR3 DNA: TGTGCCAGCACCCCCGGGACTAGCGCGTACAATGAGCAGTTCTTC
V gene: TRBV25-1; J gene: TRBJ1-1; D gene: NA; CDR3 length: 12; clone size: NA; CDR3 protein: CASGIGGTEAFF; CDR3 DNA: TGTGCCAGCGGGATAGGGGGCACTGAAGCTTTCTTT
V gene: TRBV5-8; J gene: TRBJ1-5; D gene: NA; CDR3 length: 14; clone size: once; CDR3 protein: CASSMPQGYQPQHF; CDR3 DNA: TGTGCCAGCAGCATGCCTCAGGGGTACCAGCCCCAGCATTTT
V gene: TRBV7-9; J gene: TRBJ1-1; D gene: TRBD1; CDR3 length: 14; clone size: NA; CDR3 protein: CASSGQVLNTEAFF; CDR3 DNA: TGTGCCAGCAGTGGACAGGTTCTGAACACTGAAGCTTTCTTT
V gene: TRBV5-1; J gene: TRBJ2-3; D gene: TRBD2; CDR3 length: 17; clone size: NA; CDR3 protein: CASSLEGLAAKTDTQYF; CDR3 DNA: TGCGCCAGCAGCTTGGAGGGACTAGCGGCCAAAACAGATACGCAGTATTTT
V gene: TRBV19; J gene: TRBJ1-1; D gene: NA; CDR3 length: 13; clone size: NA; CDR3 protein: CASSYLLNTEAFF; CDR3 DNA: TGTGCCAGTAGTTACCTACTCAACACTGAAGCTTTCTTT
V gene: TRBV20-1; J gene: TRBJ2-1; D gene: NA; CDR3 length: 11; clone size: NA; CDR3 protein: CSASTYNEQFF; CDR3 DNA: TGCAGTGCTAGTACTTACAATGAGCAGTTCTTC
V gene: TRBV11-2; J gene: TRBJ2-7; D gene: TRBD1; CDR3 length: 14; clone size: NA; CDR3 protein: CASSLDDRGSEQYF; CDR3 DNA: TGTGCCAGCAGCTTAGATGACAGGGGTAGCGAGCAGTACTTC
V gene: TRBV19; J gene: TRBJ2-1; D gene: TRBD2; CDR3 length: 14; clone size: NA; CDR3 protein: CASRGGLAVNEQFF; CDR3 DNA: TGTGCCAGTAGGGGGGGACTAGCGGTCAATGAGCAGTTCTTC
V gene: TRBV30; J gene: TRBJ2-5; D gene: TRBD2; CDR3 length: 15; clone size: NA; CDR3 protein: CAWSSGTSVLETQYF; CDR3 DNA: TGTGCCTGGAGTTCCGGGACTAGCGTCCTGGAGACCCAGTACTTC
V gene: TRBV5-8; J gene: TRBJ2-1; D gene: NA; CDR3 length: 14; clone size: once; CDR3 protein: CASSLGTRIDEQFF; CDR3 DNA: TGTGCCAGCAGCTTGGGAACTAGAATTGATGAGCAGTTCTTC
V gene: TRBV10-3; J gene: TRBJ1-5; D gene: NA; CDR3 length: 14; clone size: NA; CDR3 protein: CAISPEQGSQPQHF; CDR3 DNA: TGTGCCATCAGCCCTGAACAGGGTAGTCAGCCCCAGCATTTT
V gene: TRBV5-1; J gene: TRBJ1-6; D gene: NA; CDR3 length: 14; clone size: NA; CDR3 protein: CASSLGEGDSPLHF; CDR3 DNA: TGCGCCAGCAGCTTGGGAGAGGGGGATTCACCCCTCCACTTT
V gene: TRBV4-1; J gene: TRBJ2-5; D gene: NA; CDR3 length: 13; clone size: NA; CDR3 protein: CASRGYGLHDQYF; CDR3 DNA: TGCGCCAGCCGCGGTTACGGACTCCACGACCAGTACTTC
V gene: TRBV27; J gene: TRBJ2-1; D gene: TRBD2; CDR3 length: 14; clone size: few; CDR3 protein: CASRRGGPYNEQFF; CDR3 DNA: TGTGCCAGCAGGCGGGGGGGACCTTACAATGAGCAGTTCTTC
V gene: TRBV19; J gene: TRBJ1-2; D gene: NA; CDR3 length: 14; clone size: NA; CDR3 protein: CASSPGGGRAGYTF; CDR3 DNA: TGTGCCAGTAGTCCAGGTGGGGGGAGGGCTGGCTACACCTTC
V gene: TRBV2; J gene: TRBJ2-6; D gene: NA; CDR3 length: 14; clone size: NA; CDR3 protein: CASKRSSGANVLTF; CDR3 DNA: TGTGCCAGCAAGAGGAGCTCTGGGGCCAACGTCCTGACTTTC
V gene: TRBV4-1; J gene: TRBJ2-7; D gene: NA; CDR3 length: 15; clone size: NA; CDR3 protein: CASSQDLASSYEQYF; CDR3 DNA: TGCGCCAGCAGCCAAGATTTAGCCAGCTCCTACGAGCAGTACTTC
V gene: TRBV2; J gene: TRBJ1-1; D gene: TRBD1; CDR3 length: 15; clone size: NA; CDR3 protein: CASRGDRVKDTEAFF; CDR3 DNA: TGTGCCAGCAGGGGGGACAGGGTAAAGGACACTGAAGCTTTCTTT
V gene: TRBV27; J gene: TRBJ2-7; D gene: NA; CDR3 length: 17; clone size: NA; CDR3 protein: CASSLPWRVLQSYEQYF; CDR3 DNA: TGTGCCAGCAGTTTACCATGGAGGGTTCTTCAGTCCTACGAGCAGTACTTC
V gene: TRBV5-1; J gene: TRBJ2-5; D gene: TRBD2; CDR3 length: 14; clone size: NA; CDR3 protein: CASSRGLAEETQYF; CDR3 DNA: TGCGCCAGCAGCCGTGGACTAGCGGAAGAGACCCAGTACTTC
V gene: TRBV6-4; J gene: TRBJ1-3; D gene: NA; CDR3 length: 16; clone size: NA; CDR3 protein: CASSGVDSWSGNTIYF; CDR3 DNA: TGTGCCAGCAGTGGGGTGGACAGTTGGTCTGGAAACACCATATATTTT
V gene: TRBV5-1; J gene: TRBJ2-3; D gene: NA; CDR3 length: 13; clone size: NA; CDR3 protein: CASSPPGTDTQYF; CDR3 DNA: TGCGCCAGCAGCCCACCGGGGACAGATACGCAGTATTTT
V gene: TRBV6-5; J gene: TRBJ2-1; D gene: TRBD2; CDR3 length: 15; clone size: few; CDR3 protein: CASADTGGAINEQFF; CDR3 DNA: TGTGCCAGCGCTGACACGGGGGGGGCCATCAATGAGCAGTTCTTC
V gene: TRBV7-9; J gene: TRBJ1-5; D gene: TRBD1; CDR3 length: 16; clone size: NA; CDR3 protein: CSSSPGTALSNQPQHF; CDR3 DNA: TGTTCCAGCAGCCCCGGGACAGCCCTTAGCAATCAGCCCCAGCATTTT
V gene: TRBV5-1; J gene: TRBJ2-7; D gene: TRBD2; CDR3 length: 14; clone size: few; CDR3 protein: CASSLTSVGFQQYF; CDR3 DNA: TGCGCCAGCAGCTTGACTAGCGTTGGTTTCCAGCAGTACTTC
V gene: TRBV6-5; J gene: TRBJ2-5; D gene: TRBD1; CDR3 length: 14; clone size: NA; CDR3 protein: CASSATGGGETQYF; CDR3 DNA: TGTGCCAGCAGCGCCACAGGGGGCGGGGAGACCCAGTACTTC
V gene: TRBV5-1; J gene: TRBJ2-3; D gene: NA; CDR3 length: 14; clone size: NA; CDR3 protein: CASSLALYQDTQYF; CDR3 DNA: TGCGCCAGCAGCTTGGCTCTGTATCAGGATACGCAGTATTTT
V gene: TRBV7-8; J gene: TRBJ2-3; D gene: TRBD2; CDR3 length: 17; clone size: few; CDR3 protein: CASSLVPAGGSIDTQYF; CDR3 DNA: TGTGCCAGCAGCTTAGTACCAGCGGGGGGTAGTATAGATACGCAGTATTTT
V gene: TRBV7-9; J gene: TRBJ1-2; D gene: TRBD1; CDR3 length: 15; clone size: NA; CDR3 protein: CSSSLAGTGGKGYTF; CDR3 DNA: TGTTCCAGCAGCTTAGCGGGAACAGGGGGCAAAGGCTACACCTTC
V gene: TRBV20-1; J gene: TRBJ2-7; D gene: NA; CDR3 length: 11; clone size: NA; CDR3 protein: CSAVAAYEQYF; CDR3 DNA: TGCAGTGCTGTTGCGGCCTACGAGCAGTACTTC
V gene: TRBV30; J gene: TRBJ2-3; D gene: NA; CDR3 length: 16; clone size: NA; CDR3 protein: CAWSVQDALSLNTQYF; CDR3 DNA: TGTGCCTGGAGTGTACAGGATGCCCTGTCTCTTAATACGCAGTATTTT
V gene: TRBV6-1; J gene: TRBJ1-2; D gene: TRBD1; CDR3 length: 17; clone size: once; CDR3 protein: CASSEALDRAYNYGYTF; CDR3 DNA: TGTGCCAGCAGTGAAGCCTTGGACAGGGCGTATAACTATGGCTACACCTTC
V gene: TRBV19; J gene: TRBJ2-6; D gene: NA; CDR3 length: 16; clone size: NA; CDR3 protein: CASSIGRGPGANVLTF; CDR3 DNA: TGTGCCAGTAGTATAGGGCGGGGGCCTGGGGCCAACGTCCTGACTTTC
V gene: TRBV4-1; J gene: TRBJ2-1; D gene: NA; CDR3 length: 15; clone size: NA; CDR3 protein: CASSLTSTLDNEQFF; CDR3 DNA: TGCGCCAGCAGCCTAACCTCAACTCTCGACAATGAGCAGTTCTTC
V gene: TRBV27; J gene: TRBJ2-3; D gene: TRBD1; CDR3 length: 17; clone size: NA; CDR3 protein: CASRALDRAVGRDTQYF; CDR3 DNA: TGTGCCAGCAGAGCGTTGGACAGGGCTGTCGGTAGAGATACGCAGTATTTT
V gene: TRBV7-8; J gene: TRBJ2-2; D gene: NA; CDR3 length: 15; clone size: NA; CDR3 protein: CASSQYWGDTGELFF; CDR3 DNA: TGTGCCAGCAGCCAATATTGGGGAGATACCGGGGAGCTGTTTTTT